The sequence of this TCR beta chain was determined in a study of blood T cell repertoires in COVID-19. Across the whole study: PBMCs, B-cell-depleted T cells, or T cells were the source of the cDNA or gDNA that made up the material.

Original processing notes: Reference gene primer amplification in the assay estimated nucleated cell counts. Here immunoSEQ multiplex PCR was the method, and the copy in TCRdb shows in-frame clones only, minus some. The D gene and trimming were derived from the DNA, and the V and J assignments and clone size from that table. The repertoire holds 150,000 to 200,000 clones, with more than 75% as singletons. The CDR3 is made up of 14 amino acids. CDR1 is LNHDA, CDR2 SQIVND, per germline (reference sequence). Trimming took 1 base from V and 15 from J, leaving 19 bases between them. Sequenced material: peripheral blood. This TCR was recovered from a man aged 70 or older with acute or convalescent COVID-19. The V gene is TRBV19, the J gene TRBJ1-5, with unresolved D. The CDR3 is CASSIGGGNRKVHF. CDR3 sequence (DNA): TGTGCCAGTAGTATAGGCGGAGGCAACAGAAAGGTGCATTTT. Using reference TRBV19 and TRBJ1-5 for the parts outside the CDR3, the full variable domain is DGGITQSPKYLFRKEGQNVTLSCEQNLNHDAMYWYRQDPGQGLRLIYYSQIVNDFQKGDIAEGYSVSREKKESFPLTVTSAQKNPTAFYLCASSIGGGNRKVHFGDGTRLSIL.